One and the same sample provided the 25 T cell receptor beta chains below, sequenced in a study of vaccination and CD4 T cells after COVID-19. CD4+ T cells that had been cultured provided DNA sequenced with the Oncomine TCR Beta short-read assay. Using its own MiXCR run on the PCR reads, TCRdb lists one record per CDR3 protein. The table has 14,000 to 15,000 distinct CDR3 sequences, 40% to 60% seen once. These receptors have no known antigen. Treatment reported: approximately nine-day PBMC culture with coronavirus spike peptide pools or control peptides (ViraFEST assay). The sequenced material came from CD4+ T cells from blood, cultured in vitro. Every receptor here comes from a human donor who had recovered from COVID-19.

The chain recombines TRBV12-3 or TRBV12-4 with TRBJ2-2; 8 bases map to TRBD1. CDR3 size: 17 residues. After removal of 4 bases from V and 6 bases from J, the junction contained 13 bases not matched to a gene. CDR3 in DNA: TGTGCCAGCAGTTCCCAGCGACCTGGACAGGGTCCCGGGGAGCTGTTTTTT. Translation: CASSSQRPGQGPGELFF.

V and J are TRBV10-3 and TRBJ1-4; D call uncertain. Germline V gene data show CDR1 as ENHRY and CDR2 as SYGVKD. Deletions cut 7 bases from V and 7 bases from J, with 10 bases between. The CDR3 spans 12 residues. CDR3: CAIKDQTEKLFF. The CDR3, as DNA: TGTGCCATCAAAGACCAGACTGAAAAACTGTTTTTT.

This clonotype was recorded a few times. The chain joins TRBV6-4 to TRBJ2-3; D may correspond to TRBD1 or TRBD2 (6 bases each). Per the germline V gene, CDR1 is MRHNA and CDR2 is SNTAGT. V lost 0 bases to trimming and J lost 2 bases, with 12 bases between them. This CDR3 is 16 amino acids long. The CDR3 nucleotides are TGTGCCAGCAGTGACTCCGAGGGGGGCAACACAGATACGCAGTATTTT. The encoded protein is CASSDSEGGNTDTQYF.

The chain links TRBV20-1 to TRBJ2-7; D possibly corresponds to TRBD1 (7 bases). This CDR3 is 15 amino acids long. Germline lookup yields CDR1 DFQATT and CDR2 SNEGSKA (reference sequence). The V end was cut by 3 bases, the J end by 1 base, with 16 bases between. CDR3 amino acids: CSARSEGASSYEQYF. Here the CDR3 DNA reads TGCAGTGCTAGGTCGGAGGGGGCCTCTTCCTACGAGCAGTACTTC.

The chain has TRBV20-1 and TRBJ2-3; possibly TRBD1 for D (5 bases). This CDR3 region has 16 residues. With 3 bases removed from V and 1 base from J, the gap between germline ends came to 17 bases. Per the germline V gene, CDR1 is DFQATT and CDR2 is SNEGSKA (reference sequence). The chain's CDR3 is CSASVIFGAGTDTQYF. Written as DNA, the CDR3 is TGCAGTGCTAGCGTGATTTTTGGGGCCGGCACAGATACGCAGTATTTT.

The chain carries TRBV21-1 and TRBJ2-7; the DNA was not used to check the table's D call, TRBD1. TRBV21-1 is a recognized pseudogene. The CDR3 runs 19 residues. Written as DNA, the CDR3 is TGTGCCAGCAGCAAAGCACCCTTGGGGGGGTGGCGGAGCTCCTACGAGCAGTACTTC. Encoded protein: CASSKAPLGGWRSSYEQYF.

V gene TRBV28 combines with J gene TRBJ1-3; D remains unclear. CDR3 length: 14 amino acids. Germline V gene data show CDR1 as MDHEN and CDR2 as SYDVKM. The V end lost 6 bases, the J end lost 0 bases, and 9 bases lay between the germline ends. The CDR3 loop is CASRLTNSGNTIYF. In DNA, the CDR3 is TGTGCCAGCAGACTCACAAACTCTGGAAACACCATATATTTT.

The rearrangement links TRBV7-9 to TRBJ1-6; D unresolved. Germline assignment: CDR1 SEHNR and CDR2 FQNEAQ (reference sequence). V lost 4 bases, J lost 0 bases, and 10 bases lay in between. The CDR3 covers 16 residues. The CDR3 sequence is CASSSQMSSYNSPLHF. Here the CDR3 DNA reads TGTGCCAGCAGCTCCCAGATGAGCTCCTATAATTCACCCCTCCACTTT.

This chain joins TRBV7-9 and TRBJ2-6, with D possibly being TRBD1 (7 bases). V shed 2 bases and J shed 4 bases, with 12 bases lying between them. The CDR3 totals 16 residues. The V gene's germline CDR1 is SEHNR and CDR2 FQNEAQ (reference sequence). The CDR3 bases are TGTGCCAGCAGCTTAACGACAGGGAGGGGGGCCAACGTCCTGACTTTC. Translation: CASSLTTGRGANVLTF. Using reference TRBV7-9 and TRBJ2-6 for the parts outside the CDR3, the full variable domain is DTGVSQNPRHKITKRGQNVTFRCDPISEHNRLYWYRQTLGQGPEFLTYFQNEAQLEKSRLLSDRFSAERPKGSFSTLEIQRTEQGDSAMYLCASSLTTGRGANVLTFGAGSRLTVL.

The rearrangement joins TRBV28 to TRBJ1-2; D not resolved. V was shortened by 5 bases and J by 3 bases, with 4 bases between the two germline ends. CDR3 length: 11 amino acids. In germline, CDR1 is MDHEN, CDR2 SYDVKM. The CDR3 coding sequence is TGTGCCAGCAGTCTTTACTATGGCTACACCTTC. Translation: CASSLYYGYTF.

The chain recombines TRBV10-1 with TRBJ1-1, with D tentatively TRBD1 (6 bases). Trimming removed 1 base at V and 0 bases at J, with 15 bases between. Germline V gives CDR1 WNHNN, CDR2 SYGVQD (reference sequence). The CDR3 totals 17 residues. CDR3 sequence (DNA): TGCGCCAGCAGTGAGTGGGGACAAACCGGTGTGAACACTGAAGCTTTCTTT. It specifies CASSEWGQTGVNTEAFF.

The rearrangement uses TRBV6-2 or TRBV6-3 and TRBJ1-1; D gene ambiguous. The ends were cut back, 2 bases at V and 10 bases at J, with 11 bases in the middle. This CDR3 comprises 12 residues. Germline values: CDR1 MNHEY, CDR2 SVGEGT. CDR3 DNA sequence: TGTGCCAGCAGTTACCGTGGAGGGTCAGCTTTCTTT. Protein sequence: CASSYRGGSAFF.

V is TRBV7-3 and J is TRBJ2-2; TRBD1 agrees at 10 bases. CDR3 length: 14 residues. V lost 6 bases to trimming and J lost 7 bases; unmatched junction nucleotides: 5. Germline CDR1 reads SGHTA; CDR2 reads FQGTGA. Written as DNA, the CDR3 is TGTGCCAGCAGGAGACAGGGGGCGAGCGGGGAGCTGTTTTTT. Amino acids: CASRRQGASGELFF.

This clonotype turned up a few times. This sequence joins TRBV7-9 and TRBJ1-5; D gene uncertain. CDR1 SEHNR and CDR2 FQNEAQ come from the germline V gene (reference sequence). V was shortened by 0 bases and J by 1 base, with 13 bases between the two germline ends. The CDR3 sequence is 17 residues long. CDR3 bases: TGTGCCAGCAGCTTAGCCCCGTTGGGTGGAAGCAATCAGCCCCAGCATTTT. It encodes CASSLAPLGGSNQPQHF.

The V call is TRBV20-1, the J call TRBJ1-5; D remains ambiguous. The V gene lost 5 bases and the J gene lost 1 base, with 6 bases spanning the gap. In germline, CDR1 is DFQATT, CDR2 SNEGSKA (reference sequence). The CDR3 length is 12 residues. CDR3 loop: CSAQDSNQPQHF. The DNA for the CDR3 is TGCAGTGCTCAGGACAGCAATCAGCCCCAGCATTTT.

V gene TRBV28 combines with J gene TRBJ2-7; 7 bases are a match to TRBD2. V lost 6 bases, J lost 0 bases, and 8 bases stayed unmatched. The CDR3 is 15 residues long. Per germline, CDR1 MDHEN and CDR2 SYDVKM. The CDR3 DNA is TGTGCCAGCAGGACCAGCGGGATGGGCTCCTACGAGCAGTACTTC. Protein sequence: CASRTSGMGSYEQYF.

J is TRBJ1-5 and V is TRBV6-1; D remains unclear. V lost 8 bases and J lost 5, with 19 bases in between. CDR3 size: 15 residues. The V gene's germline CDR1 is MNHNS and CDR2 SASEGT. The CDR3 here is CASFAAARYDQPQHF. The CDR3 nucleotides read TGTGCCAGCTTCGCGGCCGCGAGATACGATCAGCCCCAGCATTTT.

This clonotype appeared a few times. The chain is built from TRBV10-1 and TRBJ1-1; perhaps TRBD1 as D (5 bases). CDR3 length: 14 amino acids. Trimming removed 0 bases at V and 3 bases at J, with 8 bases between. Germline CDR1 and CDR2: WNHNN and SYGVQD (reference sequence). CDR3 sequence reads: CASSESGRDTEAFF. Here the CDR3 DNA reads TGCGCCAGCAGTGAGTCCGGCAGGGACACTGAAGCTTTCTTT.

The V and J genes are TRBV6-5 and TRBJ1-3, with D unresolved. Germline loops: CDR1 MNHEY, CDR2 SVGAGI. The V and J ends lost 0 bases and 2 bases respectively, with 8 bases between them. This CDR3 is 15 amino acids long. The CDR3 reads CASSYSGGAGNTIYF. The CDR3 nucleotides are TGTGCCAGCAGTTACTCCGGTGGGGCTGGAAACACCATATATTTT.

This clonotype turned up a few times. This chain connects TRBV7-2 to TRBJ1-5; D is ambiguous. Germline V gene lookup returns CDR1 SGHTA and CDR2 FQGNSA. There are 14 residues in the CDR3. The V end was cut by 2 bases, the J end by 3 bases, with 8 bases between. CDR3 coding DNA: TGTGCCAGCAGCTTACGGGGTCTCAATCAGCCCCAGCATTTT. Residues: CASSLRGLNQPQHF.

The chain is built from TRBV6-5 and TRBJ2-3; D not resolved. V shed 2 bases and J shed 0 bases, with 9 bases lying between them. CDR3 length equals 15 residues. The germline V gene encodes CDR1 MNHEY and CDR2 SVGAGI. CDR3: CASSYGYYSTDTQYF. The CDR3 nucleotides read TGTGCCAGCAGTTACGGGTACTATAGCACAGATACGCAGTATTTT.

The table lists this clonotype with a few counts. In nucleotides, the CDR3 is TGTGCCAGCAGCTCCCAGGGGGCTAGCAATCAGCCCCAGCATTTT. Its protein product is CASSSQGASNQPQHF. The chain combines TRBV7-8 with TRBJ1-5, with 8 bases fitting TRBD1. Germline V CDR1 and CDR2: SGHVS, FQNEAQ. This CDR3 region has 15 residues. J was trimmed by 0 bases and V by 4 bases; bases with no gene match: 2.

The sample holds a few counts of this clonotype. For the CDR3, the DNA is TGCAGTGCTAGGAAGACTAGAAGCACAGATACGCAGTATTTT. It is translated as CSARKTRSTDTQYF. V usage is TRBV20-1 and J usage is TRBJ2-3, with D perhaps matching TRBD2 (6 bases). Germline loops: CDR1 DFQATT, CDR2 SNEGSKA (reference sequence). Deletions cut 3 bases from V and 0 bases from J, with 10 bases between. The CDR3 totals 14 residues.

Sample share makes this clonotype medium-sized (0.01 to 0.1%). The chain uses TRBV19 and TRBJ1-1; weak D call: TRBD1 (6 bases). Germline values: CDR1 LNHDA, CDR2 SQIVND (reference sequence). Trimming stripped 4 bases from V and 5 bases from J, with 17 bases between. The CDR3 is 15 amino acids. CDR3 in DNA: TGTGCCAGTAGTAGGAAGACAGGAGCAGGAACTGAAGCTTTCTTT. Its translation is CASSRKTGAGTEAFF. Combining the CDR3 with reference TRBV19 and TRBJ1-1 gives the whole variable domain DGGITQSPKYLFRKEGQNVTLSCEQNLNHDAMYWYRQDPGQGLRLIYYSQIVNDFQKGDIAEGYSVSREKKESFPLTVTSAQKNPTAFYLCASSRKTGAGTEAFFGQGTRLTVV.

The chain uses TRBV6-1 and TRBJ1-2; possibly TRBD1 for D (5 bases). CDR3 length: 14 residues. The germline CDR1 and CDR2 sequences are MNHNS and SASEGT. The ends were cut back, 5 bases at V and 4 bases at J, with 14 bases in the middle. The CDR3 DNA sequence: TGTGCCAGCAGTCAAGACAGCATATCCTATGGCTACACCTTC. Translated, it gives CASSQDSISYGYTF.